The 26 T cell receptor beta chains below were found in one sample sequenced in a study of early stage breast cancer tumors. Repertoires were generated with immunoSEQ multiplex PCR, while TCRdb's copy carries only in-frame clones and drops some. Altogether about 5,500 clones are present, just under 70% being singletons, with the ten largest covering about 13%. Input material: normal breast tissue next to the tumor. The receptor source for this set is a person between 55 and 69 years old with breast cancer.

The chain combines TRBV29-1 with TRBJ2-2; 7 bases agree with TRBD2. CDR3 size: 16 residues. V lost 7 bases and J lost 0; bases outside the gene matches: 11. The V gene's germline CDR1 is SQVTM and CDR2 ANQGSEA. In DNA form, the CDR3 reads TGCAGCGGGCAGAAGGGACGGGGGGCGAACACCGGGGAGCTGTTTTTT. Translating it yields CSGQKGRGANTGELFF.

The chain carries TRBV7-9 and TRBJ1-2; D is undetermined. With 4 bases removed from V and 0 bases from J, the gap between germline ends came to 9 bases. CDR1 is SEHNR, CDR2 FQNEAQ, per germline (reference sequence). The CDR3 consists of 14 residues. The DNA for the CDR3 is TGTGCCAGCAGCTCAGCAGCTTCTAACTATGGCTACACCTTC. Translated, it gives CASSSAASNYGYTF.

The chain joins TRBV11-2 to TRBJ2-3, with D possibly being TRBD2 (6 bases). Germline CDR1 and CDR2: SGHAT and FQNNGV. Trimming pared 8 bases from V and 2 bases from J, leaving 17 bases between. CDR3 size: 15 residues. Written as DNA, the CDR3 is TGTGCCAGCGATAGCGGATTTACATACACAGATACGCAGTATTTT. Protein: CASDSGFTYTDTQYF.

The chain recombines TRBV5-1 with TRBJ1-6; weak D call: TRBD1 (5 bases). V dropped 0 bases and J dropped 0 bases, with 19 bases sitting between them. The CDR3 contains 20 residues. Germline CDR1 SGHRS, CDR2 YFSETQ. As DNA, the CDR3 is TGCGCCAGCAGCTTGGTTCCGACAAACAGGAACCTCTCCTATAATTCACCCCTCCACTTT. It encodes CASSLVPTNRNLSYNSPLHF.

The chain recombines TRBV11-2 with TRBJ2-7; D unclear. V dropped 3 bases and J dropped 0 bases, with 3 bases sitting between them. Per the germline V gene, CDR1 is SGHAT and CDR2 is FQNNGV. The CDR3 runs 12 residues. The CDR3 here is CASSFSSYEQYF. Here the CDR3 DNA reads TGTGCCAGCAGCTTCAGCTCCTACGAGCAGTACTTC.

The V and J genes are TRBV12-5 and TRBJ2-2; D not certain. Germline CDR1 is LGHNT and CDR2 is FRNRAP. V gave up 3 bases and J gave up 5 bases, with 19 bases separating them. The CDR3 totals 17 residues. The CDR3 loop is CASGFYRFGEVTGELFF. CDR3 DNA sequence: TGTGCTAGTGGTTTCTACCGCTTTGGTGAGGTTACCGGGGAGCTGTTTTTT.

This chain joins TRBV6-5 and TRBJ2-5; no clear D. The length of the CDR3 is 14 residues. Trimming pared 6 bases from V and 5 bases from J, leaving 16 bases between. Germline CDR1 is MNHEY and CDR2 is SVGAGI. The CDR3 is CASRVGLAVETQYF. The CDR3 DNA follows: TGTGCCAGCAGGGTGGGCCTCGCCGTGGAGACCCAGTACTTC.

The gene calls are TRBV9 and TRBJ2-7; D is unresolved. Per germline, CDR1 SGDLS and CDR2 YYNGEE. The CDR3 is 12 amino acids. Trimming removed 3 bases from V and 6 bases from J, with 10 bases in between. As DNA, the CDR3 is TGTGCCAGCAGCGCAGGTGGTAGCGAGCAGTACTTC. Amino acids: CASSAGGSEQYF.

The chain joins TRBV27 to TRBJ2-1, with 7 bases aligning to TRBD1. Germline lookup yields CDR1 MNHEY and CDR2 SMNVEV (reference sequence). The CDR3 is 14 residues long. With V trimmed by 1 base and J by 10 bases, 7 bases remained unmatched. CDR3 region: CASSLYLGGGEQFF. CDR3 in DNA: TGTGCCAGCAGTTTATACTTAGGGGGCGGGGAGCAGTTCTTC.

This chain links TRBV30 with TRBJ2-3; the D gene is possibly TRBD1 (5 bases). The ends were cut back, 1 base at V and 2 bases at J, with 10 bases in the middle. Germline V CDR1 and CDR2: GTSNPN, SVGIG (reference sequence). This CDR3 spans 14 amino acids. The CDR3 nucleotides are TGTGCCTGGAGTGGAGCAGGGTTCACAGATACGCAGTATTTT. Protein: CAWSGAGFTDTQYF.

V and J are TRBV6-5 and TRBJ2-2; 7 bases fit TRBD2. The CDR3 has 15 amino acids. CDR1 is MNHEY, CDR2 SVGAGI, per germline. V shed 6 bases and J 6 bases; nucleotides not matched to a gene: 10. CDR3 coding DNA: TGTGCCAGCAGCCCTCCCGTAGCGGGTCCCGGGGAGCTGTTTTTT. Protein product: CASSPPVAGPGELFF.

The rearrangement joins TRBV7-2 to TRBJ1-2; D possibly corresponds to TRBD1 (6 bases). Germline lookup yields CDR1 SGHTA and CDR2 FQGNSA. The CDR3 loop spans 16 amino acids. CDR3 nucleotides: TGTAGTAGCGGGGACATACCACCCACCTACCTCTATGGCTACACCTTC. This translates into CSSGDIPPTYLYGYTF.

The chain employs TRBV18 and TRBJ1-3; D not resolved. V was shortened by 5 bases and J by 0 bases, with 20 bases between the two germline ends. CDR1 is KGHSH and CDR2 is LQKENI in the germline V gene. The CDR3 length is 18 residues. The DNA of the CDR3 is TGTGCCAGCTCATCTTACTCTCTAGCGACGAGCTCTGGAAACACCATATATTTT. Its translation is CASSSYSLATSSGNTIYF.

This clone turned up a few times. The chain uses TRBV6-4 and TRBJ1-5; no reliable D call. Trimming pared 2 bases from V and 5 bases from J, leaving 7 bases between. The CDR3 extends over 13 amino acids. Germline values: CDR1 MRHNA, CDR2 SNTAGT. CDR3 bases: TGTGCCAGCAGTGACGGCGGAGATCAGCCCCAGCATTTT. Translating it yields CASSDGGDQPQHF.

The J gene is TRBJ1-6, the V gene TRBV19; D may be TRBD1 (5 bases). This CDR3 has 16 amino acids. The germline V gene encodes CDR1 LNHDA and CDR2 SQIVND (reference sequence). With 6 bases removed from V and 1 base from J, the gap between germline ends came to 13 bases. The CDR3 reads CASRDGASSYNSPLHF. The CDR3 DNA sequence: TGTGCCAGTAGAGACGGGGCTTCGTCCTATAATTCACCCCTCCACTTT.

This chain joins TRBV5-1 and TRBJ2-5; 12 bases agree with TRBD2. Losses at the gene ends were 4 bases for V and 1 base for J; bases not matched to a gene: 11. The CDR3 runs to 18 residues. Per the germline V gene, CDR1 is SGHRS and CDR2 is YFSETQ. CDR3 in amino acids: CASSMQLAGGLLQETQYF. CDR3 DNA: TGCGCCAGCAGCATGCAACTAGCGGGGGGCCTACTCCAAGAGACCCAGTACTTC.

The V gene is TRBV18, the J gene TRBJ2-5, with TRBD1 matching over 10 bases. Trimming at V came to 3 bases and at J to 4 bases, leaving 5 bases not matched to a gene. Germline CDR1 reads KGHSH; CDR2 reads LQKENI. CDR3 length: 15 amino acids. The CDR3, as DNA: TGTGCCAGCTCACCGAGACAGGGGGCCCGAGAGACCCAGTACTTC. Its protein product is CASSPRQGARETQYF.

The chain has TRBV6-1 and TRBJ2-5, with 10 positions matching TRBD2. Germline lookup yields CDR1 MNHNS and CDR2 SASEGT. J was trimmed by 5 bases and V by 2 bases; bases with no gene match: 5. The CDR3 covers 15 residues. The CDR3 region has the DNA TGTGCCAGCAGTGAATCTAGCGGGGGTGGGGAGACCCAGTACTTC. This codes for CASSESSGGGETQYF.

A remark on this clone: Likely a read error: the CDR3 ends without its conserved phenylalanine or tryptophan. The DNA is omitted, as the CDR3 cannot be located on it reliably, and the CDR3 follows TCRdb's listing. The gene calls are TRBV6-6 and TRBJ2-7; the D call of TRBD2 is as the table states it, not checked on the DNA. Germline V lookup: CDR1 MNHNY, CDR2 SVGAGI (reference sequence). The CDR3 has 12 residues if both end residues are counted. CDR3 in amino acids: CASSFPGLAAAI.

This clone is categorized as large. The J gene is TRBJ2-7, the V gene TRBV7-9; TRBD2 aligns across 9 bases. Trimming at V came to 5 bases and at J to 1 base, leaving 6 bases not matched to a gene. CDR1 SEHNR and CDR2 FQNEAQ come from the germline V gene (reference sequence). The CDR3 length is 15 residues. Here the CDR3 reads CASSATSGSSYEQYF. The DNA of the CDR3 is TGTGCCAGCAGCGCGACTAGCGGAAGTTCCTACGAGCAGTACTTC.

This sequence joins TRBV29-1 and TRBJ2-7; 7 bases are a match to TRBD1. Per germline, CDR1 SQVTM and CDR2 ANQGSEA. Losses at the gene ends were 1 base for V and 5 bases for J; bases not matched to a gene: 5. The CDR3 contains 13 residues. CDR3 sequence: CSVEGQGLDEQYF. The CDR3 nucleotides are TGCAGCGTTGAAGGACAGGGATTAGACGAGCAGTACTTC.

This clone appeared a few times. The chain combines TRBV4-2 with TRBJ2-3, with 10 nucleotides matching TRBD2. CDR3 size: 16 residues. The ends lost 4 bases at V and 2 bases at J; junction bases unmatched: 6. In germline, CDR1 is LGHNA, CDR2 YNFKEQ. As DNA, the CDR3 is TGTGCCAGCAGCCTTGGAGGACTAGCGGACACAGATACGCAGTATTTT. This encodes CASSLGGLADTDTQYF.

CDR3 sequence (DNA): TGTGCCAGCAAGCACGGGGAGCTGTTTTTT. This sequence encodes CASKHGELFF. The rearrangement joins TRBV2 to TRBJ2-2; D is unresolved. CDR3 size: 10 residues. Germline CDR1 reads SNHLY; CDR2 reads FYNNEI. V lost 7 bases, J lost 7 bases, and 4 bases lay in between. Based on the CDR3 plus reference TRBV2 and TRBJ2-2, the full variable domain is EPEVTQTPSHQVTQMGQEVILRCVPISNHLYFYWYRQILGQKVEFLVSFYNNEISEKSEIFDDQFSVERPDGSNFTLKIRSTKLEDSAMYFCASKHGELFFGEGSRLTVL.

The V call is TRBV2, the J call TRBJ2-7; perhaps TRBD1 as D (6 bases). Trimming took 3 bases from V and 5 from J, leaving 17 bases between them. Germline CDR1 SNHLY, CDR2 FYNNEI. This CDR3 is built from 15 residues. CDR3 DNA sequence: TGTGCCAGCAGTGATGGGACACTTCGGTCCGACGAGCAGTACTTC. It encodes CASSDGTLRSDEQYF.

The rearrangement joins TRBV15 to TRBJ2-2, with D perhaps TRBD1 (5 bases). The V gene lost 0 bases and the J gene lost 7 bases, with 15 bases spanning the gap. Germline V lookup: CDR1 LNHNV, CDR2 YYDKDF (reference sequence). This CDR3 contains 16 residues. The CDR3, as DNA: TGTGCCACCAGCAGAGATCAGGCAGGGTTTGGCGGGGAGCTGTTTTTT. Residues: CATSRDQAGFGGELFF.

This chain joins TRBV6-1 and TRBJ2-3; 11 bases match TRBD1. CDR3 size: 14 residues. The junction had 5 bases not matched to a gene; V was cut back by 6 bases and J by 6 bases. CDR1 and CDR2 from the germline V gene are MNHNS and SASEGT. Here the CDR3 reads CASSGTGGRDTQYF. Here the CDR3 DNA reads TGTGCCAGCAGCGGGACAGGGGGTCGTGATACGCAGTATTTT.